What follows are 9 T cell receptor beta chains derived from one specimen sequenced in a study of T cell responses to AZD1222 COVID-19 vaccine. Assay: immunoSEQ multiplex PCR; the TCRdb copy retains only in-frame clones and omits some. The sample shows tens of thousands of clones, 70% to 90% of them seen only once. Sequences were derived from peripheral blood, sampled 28 days after the second AZD1222 dose. These receptors were taken from an adult who received the AZD1222 COVID-19 vaccine.

The CDR3 sequence: CASSLTGDQPQHF. DNA of the CDR3: TGTGCCAGCAGCCTAACAGGGGATCAGCCCCAGCATTTT. The chain recombines TRBV6-5 with TRBJ1-5; 7 nucleotides match TRBD1. The V gene end was trimmed by 6 bases and the J gene end by 5 bases; junction bases not matched to a gene: 4. The CDR3 length is 13 residues. Germline CDR1 and CDR2: MNHEY and SVGAGI.

The chain combines TRBV29-1 with TRBJ2-7; 9 bases match TRBD1. After removal of 5 bases from V and 5 bases from J, the junction contained 10 bases not matched to a gene. Germline values: CDR1 SQVTM, CDR2 ANQGSEA. This CDR3 has 14 residues. The CDR3 reads CSVIETGGIHEQYF. The DNA of the CDR3 is TGCAGCGTTATTGAGACAGGGGGTATCCACGAGCAGTACTTC.

This clone was seen only once. J is TRBJ1-1 and V is TRBV6-5; a possible D gene is TRBD1 (5 bases). Between the trimmed V and J ends, which lost 2 bases and 1 base, there was a span of 5 bases. The CDR3 is made up of 13 amino acids. Germline loops: CDR1 MNHEY, CDR2 SVGAGI. Here the CDR3 reads CASSYRGNTEAFF. CDR3 coding DNA: TGTGCCAGCAGTTACAGGGGGAACACTGAAGCTTTCTTT.

This clone was seen a few times. J is TRBJ2-1 and V is TRBV14, with D possibly TRBD2 on 6 matching bases. Germline V gene data show CDR1 as SGHDN and CDR2 as FVKESK. This CDR3 is built from 15 residues. The V end was cut by 3 bases, the J end by 6 bases, with 15 bases between. As DNA, the CDR3 is TGTGCCAGCAGCCATAACGGGAGACCAACCAATGAGCAGTTCTTC. It codes for CASSHNGRPTNEQFF.

This clone was seen a few times. The chain is built from TRBV6-6 and TRBJ1-4; 8 nucleotides line up with TRBD1. Germline lookup yields CDR1 MNHNY and CDR2 SVGAGI (reference sequence). CDR3 length: 15 residues. V was clipped by 6 bases and J by 0 bases; unmatched bases: 3. The CDR3 nucleotides read TGTGCCAGCAGCCAGGGGGCTGCAACTAATGAAAAACTGTTTTTT. This sequence encodes CASSQGAATNEKLFF.

The DNA for the CDR3 is TGTGCCAGTCAGCGGGAGGGCCCGAGCTCCTACAATGAGCAGTTCTTC. Amino acids: CASQREGPSSYNEQFF. The chain carries TRBV5-4 and TRBJ2-1, with 10 bases identical to TRBD2. V was pared by 8 bases and J by 0 bases, with 8 bases of the junction left unmatched. The CDR3 is 16 amino acids. CDR1 and CDR2 from the germline V gene are SGHNT and YYREEE (reference sequence).

The chain has TRBV6-4 and TRBJ2-2; a possible D gene is TRBD1 (6 bases). The CDR3 runs 16 residues. Trimming pared 3 bases from V and 5 bases from J, leaving 16 bases between. CDR1 MRHNA and CDR2 SNTAGT come from the germline V gene. For the CDR3, the DNA is TGTGCCAGCAGTGATGTCTGGGGGCGAAGGACCGGGGAGCTGTTTTTT. This sequence encodes CASSDVWGRRTGELFF.

The chain combines TRBV7-8 with TRBJ1-5; D gene uncertain. Germline assignment: CDR1 SGHVS and CDR2 FQNEAQ. The CDR3 covers 14 residues. V was trimmed by 2 bases and J by 2 bases, leaving 7 bases between them. The CDR3 DNA follows: TGTGCCAGCAGCTTAAGTGGGGGCAATCAGCCCCAGCATTTT. Translated: CASSLSGGNQPQHF. The full variable domain, completed using reference TRBV7-8 and TRBJ1-5, is GAGVSQSPRYKVAKRGQDVALRCDPISGHVSLFWYQQALGQGPEFLTYFQNEAQLDKSGLPSDRFFAERPEGSVSTLKIQRTQQEDSAVYLCASSLSGGNQPQHFGDGTRLSIL.

The chain carries TRBV18 and TRBJ2-5, with TRBD1 matching over 9 bases. Losses at the gene ends were 3 bases for V and 7 bases for J; bases not matched to a gene: 18. Germline CDR1 is KGHSH and CDR2 is LQKENI. The CDR3 totals 18 residues. The CDR3 bases are TGTGCCAGCTCACCTCTTTCCCGGGACAGGGCTCAGAACGGGACCCAGTACTTC. This sequence encodes CASSPLSRDRAQNGTQYF.